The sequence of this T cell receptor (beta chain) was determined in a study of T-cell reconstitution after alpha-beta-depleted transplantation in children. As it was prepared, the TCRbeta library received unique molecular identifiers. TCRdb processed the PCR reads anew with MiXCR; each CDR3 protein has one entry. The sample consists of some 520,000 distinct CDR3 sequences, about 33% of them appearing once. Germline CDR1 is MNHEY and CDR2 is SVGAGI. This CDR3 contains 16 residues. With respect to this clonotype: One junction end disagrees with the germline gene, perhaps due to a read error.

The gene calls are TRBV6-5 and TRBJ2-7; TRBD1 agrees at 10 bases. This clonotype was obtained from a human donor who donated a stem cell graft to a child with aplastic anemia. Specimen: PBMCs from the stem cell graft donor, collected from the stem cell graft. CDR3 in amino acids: CASSPRQGANSHEQYF. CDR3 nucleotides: TGTGCCAGCAGTCCTAGACAGGGGGCAAACTCCCACGAGCAGTACTTC.